This T cell receptor (beta chain) derives from a study of PD-1 blockade in classical Hodgkin lymphoma. Study-level points and caveats: CD4+ TCR diversity rose significantly by C4D1, and CD8+ TCR diversity did not. Those achieving complete response showed baseline diversity like newly diagnosed patients.

Germline CDR1 reads SGHRS; CDR2 reads YFSETQ. The CDR3 covers 14 residues. Trimming removed 7 bases from V and 1 base from J, with 13 bases in between. Each of the patients experienced relapse following autologous stem cell transplantation, and their brentuximab vedotin exposure differed. Magnetic negative selection served to purify CD4+ T cells out of PBMCs that had been thawed. On this clone: What it binds is not known. No conserved phenylalanine or tryptophan ends this CDR3, so it is likely a read error.

Repertoires were generated with immunoSEQ multiplex PCR, while TCRdb's copy carries only in-frame clones and drops some. The sample has under 2,000 clones, roughly 90% seen once. The receptor was isolated from a human donor with classical Hodgkin lymphoma. The sequenced sample was CD4+ T cells from blood, obtained at baseline. The chain uses TRBV5-1 and TRBJ2-3; D not resolved. CDR3 coding DNA: TGCGCCAGCGGGCCCCTCCGAGGCACAGATACGCAGTATCTT. Translated, it gives CASGPLRGTDTQYL.